The clone carrying this TCR beta chain was seen once. The method was immunoSEQ multiplex PCR; TCRdb's version includes in-frame clones alone and lacks a portion of them. Among a few hundred thousand clones listed, 87% were seen once. The entry originates in a study of blood T cell repertoires in COVID-19. Study details: Sample material is recorded as cDNA or gDNA derived from T cells, B-cell-depleted T cells, or PBMCs.

Participants were aged roughly 18 to 89 years, lived in 25 or so US areas, and enrolled virtually. Participants' own reports of clinical history determined their cohort assignment. Recovery among Cohort 3 donors was established by two negative PCRs, clearance, or symptom resolution. Germline assignment: CDR1 SGHRS and CDR2 YFSETQ. V lost 8 bases and J lost 0, with 15 bases in between. The CDR3 covers 14 residues. The V gene is TRBV5-1, the J gene TRBJ2-7; unclear D gene. This sequence originates from a woman in her twenties or thirties who had recovered from COVID-19. Input material: PBMCs or T cells enriched from blood (not recorded which). The CDR3 is CASSSRDISYEQYF. CDR3 nucleotide sequence: TGCGCCAGTTCATCTCGAGACATCTCCTACGAGCAGTACTTC.